The present T cell receptor (beta chain) was sequenced within a study of cytomegalovirus exposure and HLA in healthy donors. Study-wide points: In a later analysis, at a false discovery rate of 0.05, roughly 17,000 TCR beta sequences matched HLA alleles. For most subjects, TCR beta sequences were reported to predict HLA-A and HLA-B alleles with accuracy.

Turning to this clone: The antigen is unknown.

In germline, CDR1 is KGHSH, CDR2 LQKENI. The CDR3 totals 13 residues. Losses at the gene ends were 7 bases for V and 4 bases for J; bases not matched to a gene: 6. PCR amplification relied on 60 Vbeta primers (plus 13 Jbeta primers). Sequencing was performed with immunoSEQ multiplex PCR; in TCRdb, only in-frame clones are kept and a portion is missing. Of 110,000 or so clones listed, about 80% were seen once; the top ten hold just over 2%. This sequence joins TRBV18 and TRBJ1-1; 7 bases agree with TRBD1. The sequenced sample was PBMCs. The clonotype comes from a human donor in good health. The CDR3 spells CASCQGGITEAFF. CDR3 DNA sequence: TGTGCCAGCTGTCAGGGGGGAATCACTGAAGCTTTCTTT.